There are many counts of the clone carrying this T cell receptor (beta chain). As yet, its antigen is unknown. The CDR3 sequence is 13 residues long. The ends were cut back, 5 bases at V and 4 bases at J, with 11 bases in the middle. From germline, CDR1 is SGHAT and CDR2 FQNNGV. Individually, cDNA molecules had unique molecular identifiers attached to them. Each CDR3 protein gets one entry after TCRdb re-called the 5' RACE reads with MiXCR. The sample records 40,000 to 45,000 distinct CDR3 sequences, less than 6.5% being singletons. This specimen comes from a study of early T cells in non-severe SARS-CoV-2 infection. In the study overall: Unpaired chains resulted from sequencing bulk RNA of unsorted whole blood.

Study results and caveats: The matching step, a VDJdb search, favored anti-spike CD8 responses and missed private and CD4 specificities.

The chain links TRBV11-2 to TRBJ1-2; D perhaps matches TRBD1 (6 bases). The source is an adult who was a healthcare worker with PCR-confirmed SARS-CoV-2 infection or an uninfected control (not recorded which). This specimen consisted of whole blood, obtained at baseline. The CDR3 nucleotides are TGTGCCAGCAGCCGGGGACACGGCTATGGCTACACCTTC. It is translated as CASSRGHGYGYTF.